The 10 T cell receptor beta chains presented below share a single source sample, sequenced in a study of T cell responses to AZD1222 COVID-19 vaccine. The method was immunoSEQ multiplex PCR; TCRdb's version includes in-frame clones alone and lacks a portion of them. The table records about 92,000 clones, roughly 91% of them present only once. The sample was peripheral blood, taken on day 0 of AZD1222 vaccination. The receptors originated from an adult in good health.

V and J are TRBV6-5 and TRBJ1-2, with a weak D call TRBD1 (5 bases). Germline CDR1 reads MNHEY; CDR2 reads SVGAGI. The V gene lost 6 bases and the J gene lost 2 bases, with 10 bases spanning the gap. This CDR3 is 13 amino acids long. CDR3 nucleotides: TGTGCCAGCAGATCACAGGAAAACTATGGCTACACCTTC. The encoded protein is CASRSQENYGYTF.

J is TRBJ2-7 and V is TRBV3-1 (or the pseudogene TRBV3-2); 7 nucleotides line up with TRBD2. V lost 2 bases, J lost 3 bases, and 10 bases stayed unmatched. The CDR3 is made up of 16 amino acids. The germline gives CDR1 LGHDT, CDR2 YNNKEL (reference sequence). The CDR3, as DNA: TGTGCCAGCAGCCAACCCCATGGGAGGGGAGACTACGAGCAGTACTTC. It translates to CASSQPHGRGDYEQYF.

As to this clone: No DNA is shown, since the ends of the CDR3 on it are uncertain; the CDR3 is the one TCRdb lists. V usage is TRBV12-3 or TRBV12-4 and J usage is TRBJ2-1; the D call TRBD1 from the table was never checked on the DNA. The CDR3 totals 13 residues, both ends included. The CDR3: CASSFRARAEQFF.

The chain couples TRBV6-6 to TRBJ2-7; D tentatively reads TRBD1 or TRBD2 (5 bases each). The CDR3 is made up of 13 amino acids. Deletions cut 5 bases from V and 5 bases from J, with 13 bases between. Germline CDR1 is MNHNY and CDR2 is SVGAGI (reference sequence). The CDR3 DNA reads as TGTGCCAGCAGTCGGGGACGGGAAAACGAGCAGTACTTC. Its translation: CASSRGRENEQYF.

The chain uses TRBV5-4 and TRBJ2-1; TRBD1 matches at 10 bases. The CDR3 consists of 12 residues. V lost 2 bases to trimming and J lost 14 bases; unmatched junction nucleotides: 4. Germline assignment: CDR1 SGHNT and CDR2 YYREEE (reference sequence). The CDR3 here is CASSLDRGREFF. The CDR3 bases are TGTGCCAGCAGCTTAGACAGGGGGCGAGAGTTCTTC.

The chain carries TRBV11-2 and TRBJ1-4; no clear D. Germline V gene lookup returns CDR1 SGHAT and CDR2 FQNNGV. V was shortened by 4 bases and J by 7 bases, with 10 bases between the two germline ends. The CDR3 covers 13 residues. The CDR3 DNA sequence: TGTGCCAGCAGCTATATACGGGGTGAAAAACTGTTTTTT. Protein sequence: CASSYIRGEKLFF.

The V call is TRBV19, the J call TRBJ2-7; no clear D gene. Trimming pared 1 base from V and 3 bases from J, leaving 7 bases between. The germline V gene has CDR1 LNHDA and CDR2 SQIVND (reference sequence). This CDR3 comprises 13 residues. CDR3 DNA: TGTGCCAGTAGTATAGTTTTGGACTACGAGCAGTACTTC. As protein: CASSIVLDYEQYF.

The genes are TRBV11-2 and TRBJ2-7; D assignment may be TRBD1 or TRBD2 (5 bases each). Germline CDR1 is SGHAT and CDR2 is FQNNGV. Trimming cost V 8 bases and J 1 base, with 18 bases left between them. CDR3 length equals 15 residues. The CDR3 reads CASFRWGNPSYEQYF. In DNA, the CDR3 is TGTGCCAGCTTCCGCTGGGGGAATCCTTCCTACGAGCAGTACTTC.

The chain combines TRBV29-1 with TRBJ1-1, with 10 bases fitting TRBD1. CDR3 length: 12 residues. The V gene end was trimmed by 6 bases and the J gene end by 4 bases; junction bases not matched to a gene: 2. Germline V gene lookup returns CDR1 SQVTM and CDR2 ANQGSEA. CDR3 DNA sequence: TGCAGCGTGCGGACAGGGGGCACTGAAGCTTTCTTT. Amino acid sequence: CSVRTGGTEAFF.

CDR3: CASSDNTEAFF. The CDR3 DNA is TGTGCCAGCTCGGACAACACTGAAGCTTTCTTT. The rearrangement uses TRBV18 and TRBJ1-1; D remains unclear. Trimming removed 6 bases at V and 2 bases at J, with 4 bases between. Germline V lookup: CDR1 KGHSH, CDR2 LQKENI. The CDR3 contains 11 residues.